This TCR beta chain is from a study of T cell repertoires in cytomegalovirus infection. MiXCR was run by TCRdb on the reads, yielding one entry per CDR3 protein. Here the sample spans hundreds of thousands of distinct CDR3 sequences, approximately 33% being singletons. This clonotype showed up just a few times. Its cognate antigen is unknown. Findings and caveats of the study: Summed frequency of shared TCR beta families picked out CMV carriers who also had the relevant HLA.

The CDR3 length is 13 residues. Between the trimmed V and J ends, which lost 6 bases and 4 bases, there was a span of 10 bases. CDR1 is SNHLY, CDR2 FYNNEI, per germline. The chain joins TRBV2 to TRBJ2-1, with unresolved D. The material sequenced was cultured PBMCs, taken from culture after CMV antigen stimulation. This TCR was sampled from a human donor in good health (CMV status not recorded). Some clones in this sample may be carry-over from other donors' samples. The CDR3 nucleotides read TGTGCCAGCAGCGCGGACCATTACAATGAGCAGTTCTTC. This translates into CASSADHYNEQFF.